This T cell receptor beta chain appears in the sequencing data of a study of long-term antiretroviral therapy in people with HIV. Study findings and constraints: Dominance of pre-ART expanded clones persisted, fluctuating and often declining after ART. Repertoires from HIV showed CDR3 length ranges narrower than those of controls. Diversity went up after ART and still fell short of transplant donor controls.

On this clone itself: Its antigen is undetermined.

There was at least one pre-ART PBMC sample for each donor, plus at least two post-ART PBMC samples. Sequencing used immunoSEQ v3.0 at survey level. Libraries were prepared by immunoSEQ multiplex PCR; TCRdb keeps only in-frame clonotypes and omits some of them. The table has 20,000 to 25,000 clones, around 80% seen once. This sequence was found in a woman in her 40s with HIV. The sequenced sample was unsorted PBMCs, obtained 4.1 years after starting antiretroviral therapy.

Written as DNA, the CDR3 is TGTGCCTGGAGTCCCGGGACAGGGTTCACCTACGAGCAGTACTTC. Translation gives CAWSPGTGFTYEQYF. The rearrangement uses TRBV30 and TRBJ2-7; the match to TRBD1 covers 9 bases. With V trimmed by 2 bases and J by 2 bases, 7 bases remained unmatched. The germline V gene has CDR1 GTSNPN and CDR2 SVGIG (reference sequence). The CDR3 runs 15 residues.